Presented here are 10 T cell receptor beta chains from one specimen sequenced in a study of Tregs in tolerant kidney transplant recipients. Repertoires were generated with immunoSEQ multiplex PCR, while TCRdb's copy carries only in-frame clones and drops some. Its table records about 11,000 clones. Related graft donors supplied nonmyeloablative bone marrow transplants, and mixed chimerism was transient. The sample was CD8+ T cells from blood (PBMCs), taken 24 months after the transplant. All receptors derive from a human patient who received a combined kidney and bone marrow transplant. Some T cells may be transferred from the graft donor.

As for this clone: Read coverage stops 3 residues before the CDR3 terminus; the germline J gene supplies the remainder. V gene TRBV6-2 or TRBV6-3 combines with J gene TRBJ2-7, with 8 bases aligning to TRBD2. CDR3 length equals 15 residues. The germline CDR1 and CDR2 sequences are MNHEY and SVGEGT. Trimming removed 6 bases from V and 4 bases from J; junction bases left unmatched: 11. The CDR3 region is CASSLASGFVYEQYF. CDR3 DNA (partial): TGTGCCAGCAGCCTAGCTAGCGGGTTCGTTTACGAG.

With regard to this clone: Coverage ceases 3 residues before the CDR3 finishes, and the germline J gene fills in the end. This sequence joins TRBV5-4 and TRBJ1-1; maybe TRBD1 (6 bases). The germline CDR1 and CDR2 sequences are SGHNT and YYREEE (reference sequence). Trimming shortened V by 0 bases and J by 0 bases, and 12 bases separated the two germline ends. The CDR3 runs to 16 residues. CDR3 residues: CASSLEGRGLNTEAFF. Partial CDR3 DNA: TGTGCCAGCAGCTTGGAGGGGAGGGGGTTGAACACTGAA.

As regards this clone: From the germline J gene comes the end of the CDR3, since the read stops 3 residues before it. J is TRBJ1-4 and V is TRBV20-1; a weak D match, TRBD1 (5 bases). The V end was cut by 6 bases, the J end by 6 bases, with 17 bases between. This CDR3 is built from 14 residues. Per the germline V gene, CDR1 is DFQATT and CDR2 is SNEGSKA (reference sequence). The CDR3 DNA, read in part, is TGCAGTGCACCCAGCATCCAGGGCGATGAAAAA. It translates to CSAPSIQGDEK. Given in full, the CDR3 is CSAPSIQGDEKLFF.

As concerns this clone: The CDR3 extends 3 residues past the end of the read, so its final part is completed from the germline J gene. The chain carries TRBV7-6 and TRBJ2-3; D is perhaps TRBD2 (5 bases). The CDR3 loop spans 15 amino acids. V lost 4 bases and J 2 bases, leaving 13 bases between the germline ends. The V gene's germline CDR1 is SGHVS and CDR2 FNYEAQ. The sequenced part of the CDR3 DNA is TGTGCCAGCAGCTCGCACTATAGCGACACAGATACG. It yields the protein CASSSHYSDTDT. The entire CDR3 sequence reads CASSSHYSDTDTQYF.

Remarks on this clone: The read terminates 3 residues ahead of where the CDR3 ends, so the germline J gene completes it. The chain couples TRBV19 to TRBJ2-1, with 13 bases lining up with TRBD2. This CDR3 has 17 amino acids. CDR1 LNHDA and CDR2 SQIVND come from the germline V gene (reference sequence). The junction had 4 bases not matched to a gene; V was cut back by 5 bases and J by 0 bases. The covered CDR3 bases are TGTGCCAGTAGTTGGACTAGCGGGAGCAACTCCTACAATGAG. It yields the protein CASSWTSGSNSYNE. The whole CDR3 reads CASSWTSGSNSYNEQFF.

Concerning this clone: Coverage ceases 3 residues before the CDR3 finishes, and the germline J gene fills in the end. The rearrangement uses TRBV5-1 and TRBJ2-1; possible D gene TRBD2, 6 bases. Trimming removed 4 bases from V and 5 bases from J, with 13 bases in between. The germline CDR1 and CDR2 sequences are SGHRS and YFSETQ. This CDR3 contains 14 residues. Partial CDR3 DNA: TGCGCCAGCAGCCTCGCGGGGACCAACAATGAG. Its protein product is CASSLAGTNNE. The entire CDR3 protein is CASSLAGTNNEQFF.

Points on this clone: Coverage ceases 3 residues before the CDR3 finishes, and the germline J gene fills in the end. J is TRBJ2-1 and V is TRBV2; D remains ambiguous. Germline V gene lookup returns CDR1 SNHLY and CDR2 FYNNEI. The ends were cut back, 4 bases at V and 2 bases at J, with 12 bases in the middle. The CDR3 covers 15 residues. The sequenced CDR3 bases are TGTGCCAGCAGTGGGATAGCCCATACCTACAATGAG. Amino acid sequence: CASSGIAHTYNE. The entire CDR3 is CASSGIAHTYNEQFF.

Remarks on this clone: With the read ending 3 residues before the CDR3 end, the germline J gene is used to fill in that end. The V call is TRBV20-1, the J call TRBJ2-3; 8 bases map to TRBD2. Germline V gene sequence: CDR1 DFQATT, CDR2 SNEGSKA (reference sequence). V lost 0 bases to trimming and J lost 5 bases; unmatched junction nucleotides: 7. CDR3 size: 15 residues. CDR3 loop: CSARDRGGAEDTQYF. The CDR3 bases that were read are TGCAGTGCTAGAGATCGGGGGGGCGCGGAAGATACG.

Points on this clone: The read stops 3 residues short of the end of the CDR3; the missing end is completed from the germline J gene. The J gene is TRBJ2-3, the V gene TRBV28; weak D call: TRBD1 (6 bases). CDR3 size: 18 residues. The V and J ends lost 0 bases and 1 base respectively, with 17 bases between them. The germline V gene encodes CDR1 MDHEN and CDR2 SYDVKM. CDR3 protein: CASSLWGANPLGTDTQYF. The sequenced part of the CDR3 DNA is TGTGCCAGCAGTTTATGGGGGGCGAATCCTCTAGGCACAGATACG.

As to this clone: Read coverage stops 3 residues before the CDR3 terminus; the germline J gene supplies the remainder. The chain combines TRBV4-2 with TRBJ2-2; TRBD2 matches at 10 bases. The CDR3 consists of 17 residues. From germline, CDR1 is LGHNA and CDR2 YNFKEQ. With V trimmed by 0 bases and J by 1 base, 2 bases remained unmatched. CDR3: CASSQEGLAMNTGELFF. CDR3 bases read: TGTGCCAGCAGCCAAGAGGGACTAGCGATGAACACCGGGGAG.